Sequencing of this T cell receptor (beta chain) was carried out in a study of blood T cell repertoires in COVID-19 (dated by TCRdb to 2019 to 2021). Study-wide context: Samples covering the acute and convalescent phases of COVID-19 were provided by collaborators in the United States, Italy and Spain. The material from the prospective study consisted of cDNA or gDNA derived from T cells, B-cell-depleted T cells, or PBMCs. The dataset comprised deeply sampled blood TCRbeta repertoires from subjects exposed to, actively infected with, or recovered from COVID-19. The repertoires were made available in a free public database intended to serve as a resource for research on the immune response to SARS-CoV-2. Samples came from the ongoing ImmuneRACE study (first 160 participants) plus 1,254 subjects from 6 global collaborators. The sample metadata nearly always contained a de-identified subject ID, COVID-19 status, age in years and sex. HLA class I and class II types, where available, came from metadata supplied by the sample provider rather than from assay-based typing. Results and caveats for the whole study, not just this receptor: The quantity of clinical and demographic metadata differed by source and by participant and was supplied without curation.

The junction shows trimming of 2 bases on V and 4 bases on J, and the gene matches do not reach 5 bases of it. The CDR3, from cysteine to phenylalanine, totals 16 residues. Only the CDR3 part of the read is kept: 48 bases, read in frame from the first base. CDR1 and CDR2, per the germline V gene, are MNHEY and SVGEGT. Only one count was recorded for this clone. The antigen it binds to is not known. The record has no base qualities; no much larger clone is one base away. TCRbeta CDR3 regions were amplified from genomic DNA using the immunoSEQ Assay, a bias-controlled multiplex PCR. Per the source publication's procedure: Nucleated cell counts per sample were estimated from amplification of reference gene primers within the assay. To quantify the absolute abundance of each unique TCRbeta CDR3 rearrangement, sequence reads were collapsed and filtered. For each sample, productive Simpson clonality was calculated as the square root of Simpson's diversity index over productive rearrangements. TCRdb provides this immuneACCESS table in a form limited to in-frame rearrangements. Some clones are lacking; in checked studies, under half of them reflect an unresolved V gene, and why the rest are absent is not known. V and J calls and clone size follow that table, whereas D and trimming were derived from the DNA. The sample profile shows around 150,000 clones; about three quarters of them were found once. Around a sixth of the sample comes from the top ten.

Each collaborating institution followed its own protocols to collect whole blood in K2EDTA tubes. Collaborator samples were shipped for TCRbeta analysis as frozen whole blood, isolated PBMCs, or DNA extracted from either sample type. The sequence links TRBV6-2 or TRBV6-3 to TRBJ2-5, with 12 bases aligning to TRBD2. What was sequenced was peripheral blood. This TCR derives from a man aged 50-60 years with acute or convalescent COVID-19. The DNA is as follows: TGTGCCAGCAGTTACCCCCTAGCGGGGGGGGGAGAGACCCAGTACTTC. It is translated as CASSYPLAGGGETQYF.